This T cell receptor beta chain appears in the sequencing data of a study of T cell clonality in common variable immunodeficiency. Germline V CDR1 and CDR2: SGHTA, FQGNSA. The CDR3 sequence is 14 residues long. Study observations and caveats: Common variable immunodeficiency TCR beta sequences reportedly had fewer deletions and N-nucleotide insertions. Shared TCRbeta clones were fewer between CVID subjects than controls. T cell subpopulation sequencing would be needed to explain CVID clonality.

In this sample, this clone turned up many times. The antigen is unknown. The read comes to an end 3 residues before the CDR3 does, leaving the germline J gene to fill in the end. The protocol was immunoSEQ multiplex PCR, while the TCRdb copy is restricted to in-frame clones and leaves out a portion. Listed for the sample are about 37,000 clones, none seen a single time. V gene TRBV7-2 combines with J gene TRBJ1-2, with 8 bases aligning to TRBD1. The sequence came from a person aged 18-70 years in good health. Sequenced sample: peripheral blood mononuclear cells. The part of the CDR3 DNA that was read is TGTGCCAGCAGCTTAGGCCAGGGGGCGCGCGGC. Its protein product is CASSLGQGARG. The whole CDR3 is CASSLGQGARGYTF.